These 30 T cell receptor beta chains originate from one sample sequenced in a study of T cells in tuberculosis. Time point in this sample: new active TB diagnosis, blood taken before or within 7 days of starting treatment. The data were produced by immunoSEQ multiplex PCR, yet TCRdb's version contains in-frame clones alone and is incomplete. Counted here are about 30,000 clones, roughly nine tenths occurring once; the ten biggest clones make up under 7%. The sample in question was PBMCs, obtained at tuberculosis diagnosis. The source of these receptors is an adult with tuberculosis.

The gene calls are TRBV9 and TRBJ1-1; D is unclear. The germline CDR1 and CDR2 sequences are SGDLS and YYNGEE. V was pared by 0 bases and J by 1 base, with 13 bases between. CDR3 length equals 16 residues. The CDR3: CASSVELRHSNTEAFF. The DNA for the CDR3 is TGTGCCAGCAGCGTAGAATTGCGACACTCGAACACTGAAGCTTTCTTT.

In nucleotides, the CDR3 is TGTGCCAGCTCACTCTTCGCCTCGGCGGGAGAGTCGTACGAGCAGTACTTC. Its translation is CASSLFASAGESYEQYF. V gene TRBV18 combines with J gene TRBJ2-7; 7 bases agree with TRBD2. The V gene end was trimmed by 4 bases and the J gene end by 4 bases; junction bases not matched to a gene: 16. The CDR3 contains 17 residues. From germline, CDR1 is KGHSH and CDR2 LQKENI. Together with reference TRBV18 and TRBJ2-7, the CDR3 gives the full variable domain: NAGVMQNPRHLVRRRGQEARLRCSPMKGHSHVYWYRQLPEEGLKFMVYLQKENIIDESGMPKERFSAEFPKEGPSILRIQQVVRGDSAAYFCASSLFASAGESYEQYFGPGTRLTVT.

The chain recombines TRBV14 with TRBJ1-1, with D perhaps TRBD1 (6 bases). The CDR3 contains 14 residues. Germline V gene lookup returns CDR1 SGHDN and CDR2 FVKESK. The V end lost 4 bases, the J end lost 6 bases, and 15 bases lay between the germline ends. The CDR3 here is CASSRRDRRAEAFF. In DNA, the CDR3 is TGTGCCAGCAGCCGGAGAGACAGGCGTGCTGAAGCTTTCTTT. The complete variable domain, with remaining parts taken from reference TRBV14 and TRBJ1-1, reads EAGVTQFPSHSVIEKGQTVTLRCDPISGHDNLYWYRRVMGKEIKFLLHFVKESKQDESGMPNNRFLAERTGGTYSTLKVQPAELEDSGVYFCASSRRDRRAEAFFGQGTRLTVV.

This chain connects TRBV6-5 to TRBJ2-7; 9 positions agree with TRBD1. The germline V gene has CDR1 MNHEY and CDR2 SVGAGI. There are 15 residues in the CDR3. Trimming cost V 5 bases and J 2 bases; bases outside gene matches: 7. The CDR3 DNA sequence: TGTGCCAGCAGTCGGACAGGGGACCCCACCTACGAGCAGTACTTC. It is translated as CASSRTGDPTYEQYF.

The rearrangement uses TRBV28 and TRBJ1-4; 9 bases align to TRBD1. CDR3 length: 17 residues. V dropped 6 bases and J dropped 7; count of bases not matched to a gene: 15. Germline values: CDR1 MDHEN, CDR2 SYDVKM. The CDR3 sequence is CASRTVGQGRVGEKLFF. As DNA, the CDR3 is TGTGCCAGCAGGACGGTTGGACAGGGGAGGGTTGGTGAAAAACTGTTTTTT.

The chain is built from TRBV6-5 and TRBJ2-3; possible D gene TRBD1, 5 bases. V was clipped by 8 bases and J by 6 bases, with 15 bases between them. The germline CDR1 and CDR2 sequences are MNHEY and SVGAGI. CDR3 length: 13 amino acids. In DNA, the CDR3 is TGTGCCAGCCAGGGAACACTCAGGGATACGCAGTATTTT. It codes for CASQGTLRDTQYF.

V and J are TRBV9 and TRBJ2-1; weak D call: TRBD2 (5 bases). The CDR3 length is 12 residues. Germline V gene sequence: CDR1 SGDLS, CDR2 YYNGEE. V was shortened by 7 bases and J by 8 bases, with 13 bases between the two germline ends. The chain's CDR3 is CASGRAVYEQFF. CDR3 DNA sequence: TGTGCCAGCGGCAGAGCGGTGTATGAGCAGTTCTTC.

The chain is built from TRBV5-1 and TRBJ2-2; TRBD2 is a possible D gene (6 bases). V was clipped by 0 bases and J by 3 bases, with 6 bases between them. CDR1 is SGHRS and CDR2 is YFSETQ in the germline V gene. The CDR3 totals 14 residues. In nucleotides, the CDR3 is TGCGCCAGCAGCTTGGGGAGGGACACCGGGGAGCTGTTTTTT. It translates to CASSLGRDTGELFF.

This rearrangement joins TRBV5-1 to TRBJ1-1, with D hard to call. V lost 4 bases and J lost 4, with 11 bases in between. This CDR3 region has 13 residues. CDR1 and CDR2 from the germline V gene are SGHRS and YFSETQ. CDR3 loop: CASSPDGSTEAFF. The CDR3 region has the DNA TGCGCCAGCAGCCCGGACGGGAGCACTGAAGCTTTCTTT.

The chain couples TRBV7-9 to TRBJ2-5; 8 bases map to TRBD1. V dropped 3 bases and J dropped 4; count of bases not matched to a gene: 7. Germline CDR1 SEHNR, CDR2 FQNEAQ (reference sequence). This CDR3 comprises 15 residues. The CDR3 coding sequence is TGTGCCAGCAGCTTTTTCAGGGGGCGGAGAGAGACCCAGTACTTC. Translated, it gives CASSFFRGRRETQYF.

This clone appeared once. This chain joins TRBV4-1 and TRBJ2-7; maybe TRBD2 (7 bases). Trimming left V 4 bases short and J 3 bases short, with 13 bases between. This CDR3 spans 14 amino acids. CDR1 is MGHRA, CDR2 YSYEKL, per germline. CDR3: CASSRGGGVYEQYF. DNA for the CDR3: TGCGCCAGCAGCCGCGGAGGGGGGGTCTACGAGCAGTACTTC.

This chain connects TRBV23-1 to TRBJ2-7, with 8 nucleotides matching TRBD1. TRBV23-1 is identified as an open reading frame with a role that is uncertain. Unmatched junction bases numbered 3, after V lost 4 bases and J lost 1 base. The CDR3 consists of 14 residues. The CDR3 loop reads CASSRDRGSYEQYF. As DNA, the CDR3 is TGCGCCAGCAGTCGCGACAGGGGTTCCTACGAGCAGTACTTC.

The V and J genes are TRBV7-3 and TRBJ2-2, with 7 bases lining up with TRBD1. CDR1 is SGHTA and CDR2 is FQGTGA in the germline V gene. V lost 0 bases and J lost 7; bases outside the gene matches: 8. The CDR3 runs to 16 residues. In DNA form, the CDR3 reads TGTGCCAGCAGCTTAACCCAGGGGGAAAATTTCGGGGAGCTGTTTTTT. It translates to CASSLTQGENFGELFF. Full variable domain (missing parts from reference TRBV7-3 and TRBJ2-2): GAGVSQTPSNKVTEKGKYVELRCDPISGHTALYWYRQSLGQGPEFLIYFQGTGAADDSGLPNDRFFAVRPEGSVSTLKIQRTERGDSAVYLCASSLTQGENFGELFFGEGSRLTVL.

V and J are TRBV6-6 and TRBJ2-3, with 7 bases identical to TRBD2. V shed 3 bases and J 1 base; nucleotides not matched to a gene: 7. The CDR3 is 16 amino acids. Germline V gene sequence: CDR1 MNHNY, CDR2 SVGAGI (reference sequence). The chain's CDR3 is CASSYHGLDGTDTQYF. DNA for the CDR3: TGTGCCAGCAGTTATCATGGACTAGATGGCACAGATACGCAGTATTTT.

The CDR3 DNA reads as TGTGCCGTGGGGAGGACTAACACCGGGGAGCTGTTTTTT. It yields the protein CAVGRTNTGELFF. V is TRBV27 and J is TRBJ2-2; maybe TRBD2 (6 bases). Germline CDR1 is MNHEY and CDR2 is SMNVEV (reference sequence). This CDR3 region has 13 residues. V was shortened by 11 bases and J by 2 bases, with 12 bases between the two germline ends.

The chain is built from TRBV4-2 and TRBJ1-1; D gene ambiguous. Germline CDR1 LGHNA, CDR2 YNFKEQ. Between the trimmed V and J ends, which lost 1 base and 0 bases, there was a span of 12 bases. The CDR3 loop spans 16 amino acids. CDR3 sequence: CASSQGDTNMNTEAFF. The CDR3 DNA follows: TGTGCCAGCAGCCAAGGCGACACGAATATGAACACTGAAGCTTTCTTT.

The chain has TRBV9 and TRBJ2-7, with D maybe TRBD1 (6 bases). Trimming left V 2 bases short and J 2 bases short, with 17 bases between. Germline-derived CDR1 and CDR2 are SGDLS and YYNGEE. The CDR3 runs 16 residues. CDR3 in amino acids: CASSVGWGTPTYEQYF. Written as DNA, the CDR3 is TGTGCCAGCAGCGTGGGTTGGGGGACACCTACCTACGAGCAGTACTTC. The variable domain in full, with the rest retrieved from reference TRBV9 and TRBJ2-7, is DSGVTQTPKHLITATGQRVTLRCSPRSGDLSVYWYQQSLDQGLQFLIQYYNGEERAKGNILERFSAQQFPDLHSELNLSSLELGDSALYFCASSVGWGTPTYEQYFGPGTRLTVT.

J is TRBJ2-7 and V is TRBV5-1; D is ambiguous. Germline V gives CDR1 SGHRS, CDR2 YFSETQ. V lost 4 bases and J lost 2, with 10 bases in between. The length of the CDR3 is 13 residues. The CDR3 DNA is TGCGCCAGCAGCCCGGGTGGTCCCTACGAGCAGTACTTC. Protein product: CASSPGGPYEQYF.

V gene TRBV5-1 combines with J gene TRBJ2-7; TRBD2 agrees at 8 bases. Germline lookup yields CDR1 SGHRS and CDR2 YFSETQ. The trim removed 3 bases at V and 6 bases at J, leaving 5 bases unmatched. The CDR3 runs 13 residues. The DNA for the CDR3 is TGCGCCAGCAGCTGGGCGGGAGGCCTCGAGCAGTACTTC. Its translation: CASSWAGGLEQYF.

CDR3 in amino acids: CASSLGGGTDTQYF. Written as DNA, the CDR3 is TGTGCCAGCAGTTTGGGCGGGGGGACAGATACGCAGTATTTT. The chain carries TRBV6-6 and TRBJ2-3, with 8 bases that match TRBD2. The germline CDR1 and CDR2 sequences are MNHNY and SVGAGI (reference sequence). There are 14 residues in the CDR3. J gave up 3 bases and V 4 bases, and 3 bases lay outside the gene matches.

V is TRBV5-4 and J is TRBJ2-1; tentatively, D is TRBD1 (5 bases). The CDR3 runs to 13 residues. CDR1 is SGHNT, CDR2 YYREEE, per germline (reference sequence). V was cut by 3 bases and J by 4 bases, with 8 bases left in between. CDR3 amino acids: CASSWTPYNEQFF. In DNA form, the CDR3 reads TGTGCCAGCAGCTGGACACCATACAATGAGCAGTTCTTC.

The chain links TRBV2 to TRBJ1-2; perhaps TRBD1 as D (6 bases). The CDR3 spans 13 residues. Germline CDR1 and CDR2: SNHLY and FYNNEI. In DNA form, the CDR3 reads TGTGCTTTGCTCGGACAGAGGAACTATGGCTACACCTTC. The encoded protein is CALLGQRNYGYTF.

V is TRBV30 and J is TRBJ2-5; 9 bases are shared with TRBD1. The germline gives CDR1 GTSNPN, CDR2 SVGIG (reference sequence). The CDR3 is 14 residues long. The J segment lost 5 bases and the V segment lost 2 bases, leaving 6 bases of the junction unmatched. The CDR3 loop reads CAWSRDRGLETQYF. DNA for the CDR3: TGTGCCTGGAGTCGAGACAGGGGGTTGGAGACCCAGTACTTC.

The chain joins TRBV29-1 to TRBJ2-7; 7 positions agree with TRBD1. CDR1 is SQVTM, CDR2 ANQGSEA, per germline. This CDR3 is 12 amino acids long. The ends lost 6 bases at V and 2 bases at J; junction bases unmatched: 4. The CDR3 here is CSVTGQPYEQYF. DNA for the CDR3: TGCAGCGTAACGGGACAGCCCTACGAGCAGTACTTC.

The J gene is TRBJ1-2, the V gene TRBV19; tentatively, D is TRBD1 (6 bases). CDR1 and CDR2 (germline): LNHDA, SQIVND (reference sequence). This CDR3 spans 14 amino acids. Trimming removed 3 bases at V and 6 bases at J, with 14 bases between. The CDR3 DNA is TGTGCCAGTAGTATCGGGCACAGGGACAATGGCTACACCTTC. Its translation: CASSIGHRDNGYTF.

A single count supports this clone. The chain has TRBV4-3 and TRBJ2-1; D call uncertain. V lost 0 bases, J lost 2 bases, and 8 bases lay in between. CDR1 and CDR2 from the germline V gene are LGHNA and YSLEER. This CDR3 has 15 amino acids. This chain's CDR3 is CASSQDVRTYNEQFF. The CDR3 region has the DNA TGCGCCAGCAGCCAAGATGTGAGGACCTACAATGAGCAGTTCTTC.

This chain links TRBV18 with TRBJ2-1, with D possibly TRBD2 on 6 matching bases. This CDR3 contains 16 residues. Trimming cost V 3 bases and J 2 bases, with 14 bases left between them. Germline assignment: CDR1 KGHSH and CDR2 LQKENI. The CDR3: CASSPGGGPPYNEQFF. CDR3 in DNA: TGTGCCAGCTCACCTGGTGGAGGGCCCCCCTACAATGAGCAGTTCTTC.

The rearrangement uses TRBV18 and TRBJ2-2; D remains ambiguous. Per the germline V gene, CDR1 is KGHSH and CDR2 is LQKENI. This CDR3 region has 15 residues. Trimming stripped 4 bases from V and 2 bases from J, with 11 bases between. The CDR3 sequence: CASSRSTINTGELFF. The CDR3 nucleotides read TGTGCCAGCTCACGTAGTACTATCAACACCGGGGAGCTGTTTTTT.

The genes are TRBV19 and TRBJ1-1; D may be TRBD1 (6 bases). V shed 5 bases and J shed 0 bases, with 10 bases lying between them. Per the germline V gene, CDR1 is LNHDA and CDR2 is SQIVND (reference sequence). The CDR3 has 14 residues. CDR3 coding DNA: TGTGCCAGTAGTTTACAGGGCGTGAACACTGAAGCTTTCTTT. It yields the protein CASSLQGVNTEAFF.

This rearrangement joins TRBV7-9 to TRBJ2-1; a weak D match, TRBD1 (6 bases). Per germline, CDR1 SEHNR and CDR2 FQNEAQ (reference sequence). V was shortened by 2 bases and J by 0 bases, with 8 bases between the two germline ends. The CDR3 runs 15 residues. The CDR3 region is CASSLQGSSYNEQFF. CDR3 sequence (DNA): TGTGCCAGCAGCTTACAGGGGAGCTCCTACAATGAGCAGTTCTTC. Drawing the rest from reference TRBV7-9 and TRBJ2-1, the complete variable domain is DTGVSQNPRHKITKRGQNVTFRCDPISEHNRLYWYRQTLGQGPEFLTYFQNEAQLEKSRLLSDRFSAERPKGSFSTLEIQRTEQGDSAMYLCASSLQGSSYNEQFFGPGTRLTVL.